These 28 T cell receptor beta chains were sequenced from one sample in a study of blood T cell repertoires in COVID-19. Measured with immunoSEQ multiplex PCR; TCRdb has only the in-frame clones, and not every one. The table has under 250,000 clones, 84% seen once. The sequencing input was peripheral blood. The receptors originated from a woman between 45 and 65 years old with active or convalescent COVID-19.

The chain has TRBV5-1 and TRBJ2-1; a possible D gene is TRBD2 (6 bases). The CDR3 has 15 residues. Germline V gene sequence: CDR1 SGHRS, CDR2 YFSETQ. The V and J ends lost 0 bases and 4 bases respectively, with 11 bases between them. The CDR3 nucleotides read TGCGCCAGCAGCTTGGCGGGGGAGGTATACAATGAGCAGTTCTTC. It codes for CASSLAGEVYNEQFF.

The CDR3: CASSKTGGYEQYF. The CDR3 DNA follows: TGTGCCAGTAGTAAGACAGGGGGTTACGAGCAGTACTTC. The V and J genes are TRBV19 and TRBJ2-7; the match to TRBD1 covers 9 bases. The ends lost 4 bases at V and 4 bases at J; junction bases unmatched: 2. The CDR3 is 13 residues long. From germline, CDR1 is LNHDA and CDR2 SQIVND (reference sequence).

The V call is TRBV11-2, the J call TRBJ2-1, with 9 nucleotides matching TRBD1. This CDR3 comprises 16 residues. The junction had 5 bases not matched to a gene; V was cut back by 5 bases and J by 0 bases. Germline V gene lookup returns CDR1 SGHAT and CDR2 FQNNGV. The CDR3, as DNA: TGTGCCAGCAGCACACAGACAGGGGGCTCCTACAATGAGCAGTTCTTC. Amino acid sequence: CASSTQTGGSYNEQFF.

Details on this clone: The same CDR3 arises from other DNA sequences in this sample as well. V usage is TRBV6-6 and J usage is TRBJ1-2, with D possibly TRBD1 on 6 matching bases. There are 12 residues in the CDR3. The V gene's germline CDR1 is MNHNY and CDR2 SVGAGI (reference sequence). V was trimmed by 6 bases and J by 4 bases, leaving 9 bases between them. The CDR3 DNA sequence: TGTGCCAGCAGCTCGGACAGCTATGGCTACACCTTC. Amino acid sequence: CASSSDSYGYTF.

This chain's CDR3 is CASTDSSPLHF. The CDR3 nucleotides are TGTGCCAGCACTGACAGTTCACCCCTCCACTTT. The chain combines TRBV2 with TRBJ1-6, with D perhaps TRBD1 (5 bases). The CDR3 is made up of 11 amino acids. Per the germline V gene, CDR1 is SNHLY and CDR2 is FYNNEI. With 7 bases removed from V and 9 bases from J, the gap between germline ends came to 7 bases.

In this sample, this clone turned up a few times. The chain has TRBV29-1 and TRBJ1-2; D not resolved. The CDR3 totals 12 residues. The germline V and J ends were trimmed by 7 bases and 7 bases, with 16 bases remaining between them. CDR1 and CDR2 (germline): SQVTM, ANQGSEA. The CDR3 sequence is CSATSVGGGYTF. The DNA of the CDR3 is TGCAGCGCTACCTCGGTTGGAGGTGGCTACACCTTC.

The rearrangement links TRBV12-5 to TRBJ2-7; 9 bases are shared with TRBD1. CDR3 length equals 16 residues. J gave up 0 bases and V 4 bases, and 7 bases lay outside the gene matches. Per germline, CDR1 LGHNT and CDR2 FRNRAP. The chain's CDR3 is CASGWITGGNSYEQYF. The CDR3 coding sequence is TGTGCTAGTGGTTGGATTACAGGGGGCAACTCCTACGAGCAGTACTTC.

In DNA, the CDR3 is TGTGCCAGCAGGGGACAGGGGGAGTATGGCTACACCTTC. Translating it yields CASRGQGEYGYTF. The genes are TRBV28 and TRBJ1-2; TRBD1 matches at 11 bases. This CDR3 contains 13 residues. V lost 6 bases to trimming and J lost 5 bases; unmatched junction nucleotides: 2. Germline values: CDR1 MDHEN, CDR2 SYDVKM.

This chain uses TRBV5-1 with TRBJ2-1, with D possibly matching TRBD2 (6 bases). V was pared by 5 bases and J by 0 bases, with 12 bases between. The CDR3 sequence is 15 residues long. Germline CDR1 SGHRS, CDR2 YFSETQ. CDR3 sequence (DNA): TGCGCCAGCAGGGTTGACGGGAGCTCCTACAATGAGCAGTTCTTC. It is translated as CASRVDGSSYNEQFF. Variable domain in full (rest from reference TRBV5-1 and TRBJ2-1): KAGVTQTPRYLIKTRGQQVTLSCSPISGHRSVSWYQQTPGQGLQFLFEYFSETQRNKGNFPGRFSGRQFSNSRSEMNVSTLELGDSALYLCASRVDGSSYNEQFFGPGTRLTVL.

This chain uses TRBV7-9 with TRBJ2-2; no definite D call. The V end lost 6 bases, the J end lost 5 bases, and 10 bases lay between the germline ends. This CDR3 region has 13 residues. Germline CDR1 is SEHNR and CDR2 is FQNEAQ (reference sequence). Here the CDR3 reads CASRAPLTGELFF. Written as DNA, the CDR3 is TGTGCCAGCAGAGCGCCCCTAACCGGGGAGCTGTTTTTT.

This chain uses TRBV11-3 with TRBJ2-2; 8 bases line up with TRBD1. V dropped 5 bases and J dropped 8; count of bases not matched to a gene: 7. CDR1 is SGHNT and CDR2 is YENEEA in the germline V gene. This CDR3 has 14 residues. For the CDR3, the DNA is TGTGCCAGCAGCCCCCGGACAGGGCTAGGGGAGCTGTTTTTT. Translating it yields CASSPRTGLGELFF.

The sample holds many counts of this clone. This rearrangement joins TRBV7-9 to TRBJ2-7, with D perhaps matching TRBD1 (5 bases). This CDR3 comprises 13 residues. The V gene's germline CDR1 is SEHNR and CDR2 FQNEAQ (reference sequence). V was shortened by 4 bases and J by 2 bases, with 9 bases between the two germline ends. CDR3 DNA: TGTGCCAGCAGCTCCAGGGCGACCTACGAGCAGTACTTC. As protein: CASSSRATYEQYF.

This chain uses TRBV13 with TRBJ1-2, with 7 bases lining up with TRBD1. Per the germline V gene, CDR1 is PRHDT and CDR2 is FYEKMQ (reference sequence). V lost 4 bases, J lost 2 bases, and 7 bases stayed unmatched. CDR3 length: 15 amino acids. DNA for the CDR3: TGTGCCAGCAGCTCTCTAGGGACAGAAAACTATGGCTACACCTTC. Translating gives CASSSLGTENYGYTF.

The chain has TRBV11-2 and TRBJ1-6; a weak D match, TRBD1 (6 bases). This CDR3 is built from 15 residues. CDR1 is SGHAT and CDR2 is FQNNGV in the germline V gene. V shed 1 base and J shed 7 bases, with 11 bases lying between them. This CDR3 reads CASSLADRPNSPLHF. CDR3 nucleotides: TGTGCCAGCAGCTTAGCGGACAGACCGAATTCACCCCTCCACTTT.

V gene TRBV19 combines with J gene TRBJ1-5, with 11 bases aligning to TRBD1. Germline V gene data show CDR1 as LNHDA and CDR2 as SQIVND (reference sequence). The CDR3 has 19 residues. The V gene end was trimmed by 1 base and the J gene end by 4 bases; junction bases not matched to a gene: 12. The CDR3 loop is CASSIVGQGVFGLNQPQHF. The CDR3 DNA sequence: TGTGCCAGTAGTATAGTGGGACAGGGGGTATTTGGTTTAAATCAGCCCCAGCATTTT.

The CDR3 sequence: CSVVAPAGTDTQYF. CDR3 DNA: TGCAGCGTTGTAGCCCCAGCGGGTACAGATACGCAGTATTTT. The chain employs TRBV29-1 and TRBJ2-3, with a tentative D call TRBD2 (6 bases). The V gene lost 4 bases and the J gene lost 3 bases, with 14 bases spanning the gap. Looked up from germline, CDR1 is SQVTM and CDR2 is ANQGSEA. The CDR3 covers 14 residues.

The J gene is TRBJ2-7, the V gene TRBV28, with a tentative D call TRBD1 (5 bases). Trimming removed 5 bases from V and 7 bases from J, with 15 bases in between. The CDR3 is 13 amino acids. CDR1 and CDR2 from the germline V gene are MDHEN and SYDVKM. The CDR3 protein is CASSQVRVREQYV. DNA for the CDR3: TGTGCCAGCAGTCAGGTCAGGGTGAGGGAGCAGTACGTC.

This clone appeared once. The rearrangement links TRBV6-2 or TRBV6-3 to TRBJ1-5; weak D call: TRBD1 (5 bases). CDR1 and CDR2 (germline): MNHEY, SVGEGT. The CDR3 extends over 16 amino acids. V was clipped by 0 bases and J by 1 base, with 10 bases between them. The CDR3 sequence is CASSYSKGKSNQPQHF. CDR3 coding DNA: TGTGCCAGCAGTTACTCGAAGGGGAAAAGCAATCAGCCCCAGCATTTT.

As DNA, the CDR3 is TGCGCCAGCAGCTTGGACAGGGCGGGCACTGAAGCTTTCTTT. Protein sequence: CASSLDRAGTEAFF. The gene calls are TRBV5-1 and TRBJ1-1; perhaps TRBD1 as D (6 bases). V shed 0 bases and J shed 4 bases, with 10 bases lying between them. Germline CDR1 reads SGHRS; CDR2 reads YFSETQ. The length of the CDR3 is 14 residues.

The chain combines TRBV5-1 with TRBJ1-1; no reliable D call. Trimming left V 1 base short and J 0 bases short, with 7 bases between. Germline CDR1 reads SGHRS; CDR2 reads YFSETQ. The CDR3 is 14 residues long. In DNA, the CDR3 is TGCGCCAGCAGCTTGAAGGGAGTGAACACTGAAGCTTTCTTT. It yields the protein CASSLKGVNTEAFF.

This clone was detected once. The chain is built from TRBV15 and TRBJ2-1, with 7 bases lining up with TRBD2. The CDR3 is 17 amino acids. CDR1 LNHNV and CDR2 YYDKDF come from the germline V gene (reference sequence). Trimming cost V 0 bases and J 7 bases; bases outside gene matches: 12. CDR3 DNA: TGTGCCACCAGCAGAGATCTTATGGCGGGAGAGGCGAATGAGCAGTTCTTC. Residues: CATSRDLMAGEANEQFF.

The genes are TRBV29-1 and TRBJ2-7; D may be TRBD2 (6 bases). Trimming left V 4 bases short and J 7 bases short, with 20 bases between. The CDR3 covers 14 residues. Germline V lookup: CDR1 SQVTM, CDR2 ANQGSEA. CDR3 in DNA: TGCAGCGTTGCGGGTAGACTAGGGATCCGGGAGCAGTACTTC. This gives the protein CSVAGRLGIREQYF.

The rearrangement uses TRBV2 and TRBJ1-6; no definite D call. Germline V gene lookup returns CDR1 SNHLY and CDR2 FYNNEI. V was cut by 7 bases and J by 5 bases, with 15 bases left in between. The CDR3 consists of 15 residues. CDR3: CASTLRGTDNSPLHF. The CDR3 bases are TGTGCCAGCACCCTCCGGGGTACCGATAATTCACCCCTCCACTTT.

V gene TRBV2 combines with J gene TRBJ2-7; TRBD2 matches 8 bases. Germline V lookup: CDR1 SNHLY, CDR2 FYNNEI. V gave up 4 bases and J gave up 6 bases; unmatched junction bases: 5. The CDR3 covers 13 residues. The CDR3 nucleotides are TGTGCCAGCAGTGTGTCAGCGGGAGCCGAGCAGTACTTC. Amino acid sequence: CASSVSAGAEQYF.

The chain joins TRBV11-2 to TRBJ2-7; TRBD2 agrees at 11 bases. The CDR3 extends over 16 amino acids. In germline, CDR1 is SGHAT, CDR2 FQNNGV. J gave up 5 bases and V 6 bases, and 12 bases lay outside the gene matches. CDR3 in DNA: TGTGCCAGCAGACTGAGGGTTAGCGGGAGGGAGAACGAGCAGTACTTC. Translated: CASRLRVSGRENEQYF.

V is TRBV6-5 and J is TRBJ1-6; possible D gene TRBD1, 5 bases. This CDR3 is built from 14 residues. CDR1 MNHEY and CDR2 SVGAGI come from the germline V gene. Between the trimmed V and J ends, which lost 6 bases and 5 bases, there was a span of 11 bases. The CDR3 DNA is TGTGCCAGCAGGTACAGGAGCAATAATTCACCCCTCCACTTT. It encodes CASRYRSNNSPLHF.

The chain is built from TRBV7-2 and TRBJ1-1; no reliable D call. Looked up from germline, CDR1 is SGHTA and CDR2 is FQGNSA. V was trimmed by 5 bases and J by 5 bases, leaving 12 bases between them. This CDR3 region has 13 residues. CDR3 nucleotide sequence: TGTGCCAGCAGCCTCTTCGGGGAGACTGAAGCTTTCTTT. It codes for CASSLFGETEAFF.

This rearrangement joins TRBV11-2 to TRBJ2-4; 11 bases are a match to TRBD2. J gave up 1 base and V 5 bases, and 13 bases lay outside the gene matches. The CDR3 contains 19 residues. CDR1 and CDR2 from the germline V gene are SGHAT and FQNNGV. The CDR3 protein is CASSPPGTSGSRAKNIQYF. In nucleotides, the CDR3 is TGTGCCAGCAGCCCCCCGGGGACTAGCGGTTCTAGGGCCAAAAACATTCAGTACTTC.